A single T cell receptor beta chain is shown here with its context. Its antigen is undetermined. The data originate from a study of pediatric ulcerative colitis. V lost 0 bases and J 1 base, leaving 1 base between the germline ends. The CDR3 extends over 13 amino acids. Germline values: CDR1 SGHRS, CDR2 YFSETQ. Study results and caveats: Some T cells in rectal biopsies may come from blood, especially with overt colitis. Compared with controls, ulcerative colitis showed greater blood-rectum clone sharing.

The assay was immunoSEQ multiplex PCR, and TCRdb's table has in-frame clones only and misses some. Among roughly 49,000 clones listed, more than 60% were seen once. One to two pinch biopsies were taken from the rectum during colonoscopy. The TCR was taken from a girl under 18 with moderate ulcerative colitis. The chain is built from TRBV5-1 and TRBJ1-4, with unresolved D. What was sequenced was gut tissue. CDR3 nucleotide sequence: TGCGCCAGCAGCTTGGAAACTAATGAAAAACTGTTTTTT. Its protein product is CASSLETNEKLFF.